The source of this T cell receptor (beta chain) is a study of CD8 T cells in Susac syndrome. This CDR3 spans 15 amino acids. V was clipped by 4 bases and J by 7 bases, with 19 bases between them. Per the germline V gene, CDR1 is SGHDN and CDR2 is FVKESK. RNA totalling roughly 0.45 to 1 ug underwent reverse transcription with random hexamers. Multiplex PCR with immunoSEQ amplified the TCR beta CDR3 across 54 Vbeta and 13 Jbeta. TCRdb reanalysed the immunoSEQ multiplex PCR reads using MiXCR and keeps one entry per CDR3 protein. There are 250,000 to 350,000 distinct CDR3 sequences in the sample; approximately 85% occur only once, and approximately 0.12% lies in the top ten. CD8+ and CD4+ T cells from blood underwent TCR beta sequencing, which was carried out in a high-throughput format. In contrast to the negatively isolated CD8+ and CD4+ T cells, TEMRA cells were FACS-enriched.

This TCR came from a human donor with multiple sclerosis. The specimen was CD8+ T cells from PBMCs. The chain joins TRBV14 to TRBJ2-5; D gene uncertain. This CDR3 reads CASSRRAARWGTQYF. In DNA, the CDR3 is TGTGCCAGCAGCCGCCGGGCCGCCCGATGGGGGACCCAGTACTTC. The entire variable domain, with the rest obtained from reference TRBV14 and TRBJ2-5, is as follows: EAGVTQFPSHSVIEKGQTVTLRCDPISGHDNLYWYRRVMGKEIKFLLHFVKESKQDESGMPNNRFLAERTGGTYSTLKVQPAELEDSGVYFCASSRRAARWGTQYFGPGTRLLVL.